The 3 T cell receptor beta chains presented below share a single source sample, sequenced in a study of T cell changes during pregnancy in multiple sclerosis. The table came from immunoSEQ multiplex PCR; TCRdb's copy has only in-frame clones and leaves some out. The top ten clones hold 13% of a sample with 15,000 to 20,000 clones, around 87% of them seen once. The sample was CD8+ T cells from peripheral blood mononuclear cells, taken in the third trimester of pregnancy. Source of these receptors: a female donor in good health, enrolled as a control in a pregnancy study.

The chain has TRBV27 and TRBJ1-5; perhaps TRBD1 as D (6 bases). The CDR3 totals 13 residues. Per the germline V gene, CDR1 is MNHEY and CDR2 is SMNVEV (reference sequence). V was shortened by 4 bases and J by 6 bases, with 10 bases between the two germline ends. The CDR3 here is CASSWTVGQPQHF. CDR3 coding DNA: TGTGCCAGCAGTTGGACAGTAGGTCAGCCCCAGCATTTT.

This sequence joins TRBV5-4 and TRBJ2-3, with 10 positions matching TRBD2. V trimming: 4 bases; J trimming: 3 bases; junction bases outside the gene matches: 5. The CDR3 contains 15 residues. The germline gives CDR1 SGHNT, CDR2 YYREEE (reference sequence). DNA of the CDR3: TGTGCCAGCAGCGTTCCGGGACTAGCGACAGATACGCAGTATTTT. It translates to CASSVPGLATDTQYF.

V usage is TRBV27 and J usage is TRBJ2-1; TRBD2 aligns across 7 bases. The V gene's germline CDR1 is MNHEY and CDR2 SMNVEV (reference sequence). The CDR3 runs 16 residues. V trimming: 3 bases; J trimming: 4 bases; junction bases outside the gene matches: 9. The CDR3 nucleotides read TGTGCCAGCAGTTTTTCTATTGCGGGAGTTTACAATGAGCAGTTCTTC. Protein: CASSFSIAGVYNEQFF.